These T cell receptor beta chains were read from a single sample in a study of T cell repertoires in cytomegalovirus infection. MiXCR was run by TCRdb on the reads, yielding one entry per CDR3 protein. The sample lists about 140,000 distinct CDR3 sequences, 5.5% to 8% occurring once. The material sequenced was PBMCs. All receptors come from a human donor in good health (CMV status not recorded). Some clones in this sample may be carry-over from other donors' samples. CDR3s include the opening cysteine and the closing phenylalanine or tryptophan. The D gene is left open where the match is weak. Only some rows state a clone size, as once, few, many or a class for expanded clones.

J | D | V | size | CDR3 | DNA
TRBJ1-3 | TRBD1 | TRBV28 | many | CASSLSGQGSGNTIYF | TGTGCCAGCAGTTTATCGGGACAGGGATCTGGAAACACCATATATTTT
TRBJ2-3 | TRBD1 | TRBV24-1 | many | CATSDAGTGGPRPDTQYF | TGTGCCACCAGTGATGCCGGGACAGGGGGCCCTCGTCCAGATACGCAGTATTTT
TRBJ1-1 | - | TRBV7-2 | many | CASSPTRGSTEAFF | TGTGCCAGCAGCCCGACTCGGGGAAGCACTGAAGCTTTCTTT
TRBJ1-5 | - | TRBV19 | few | CASTRTENQPQHF | TGTGCCAGTACCAGGACTGAAAATCAGCCCCAGCATTTT
TRBJ2-7 | - | TRBV20-1 | - | CSAYPRGSYEQYF | TGCAGTGCTTATCCCAGGGGTTCCTACGAGCAGTACTTC
TRBJ2-3 | - | TRBV4-1 | many | CASSQDGMRGRTQYF | TGCGCCAGCAGCCAAGATGGGATGCGAGGTCGCACGCAGTATTTT
TRBJ1-2 | - | TRBV7-2 | many | CASITSPPSYIYGYTF | TGTGCCAGCATCACCTCCCCCCCGAGCTACATCTATGGCTACACCTTC
TRBJ2-7 | TRBD1 | TRBV20-1 | few | CSARSQDRVYEQYF | TGCAGTGCTAGGTCCCAGGACAGGGTCTACGAGCAGTACTTC
TRBJ2-3 | TRBD2 | TRBV20-1 | few | CSARTSGGIDTQYF | TGCAGTGCTAGGACTAGCGGGGGAATAGATACGCAGTATTTT
TRBJ1-6 | TRBD1 | TRBV2 | many | CASSVTGAPQINSPLHF | TGTGCCAGCAGTGTGACAGGGGCCCCGCAAATTAATTCACCCCTCCACTTT
TRBJ1-1 | - | TRBV5-1 | - | CASSWEEAPLGNTEAFF | TGCGCCAGCAGCTGGGAAGAGGCCCCACTTGGGAACACTGAAGCTTTCTTT
TRBJ2-1 | TRBD2 | TRBV5-1 | - | CASTLAGSNEQFF | TGCGCCAGTACCTTAGCGGGGTCTAATGAGCAGTTCTTC
TRBJ1-6 | TRBD1 | TRBV2 | - | CASGQGRSSPLHF | TGTGCCAGCGGACAGGGCAGGAGTTCACCCCTCCACTTT
TRBJ2-2 | - | TRBV28 | few | CASSPRGGSGTGELFF | TGTGCCAGCAGTCCCCGTGGGGGTAGCGGCACCGGGGAGCTGTTTTTT
TRBJ1-4 | - | TRBV25-1 | many | CASSYAGDGEKLFF | TGTGCCAGCAGTTACGCAGGGGACGGCGAAAAACTGTTTTTT
TRBJ2-5 | - | TRBV5-1 | few | CASSFFSLEGPIDF | TGCGCCAGCAGCTTCTTCTCATTGGAGGGCCCTATAGACTTC
TRBJ1-2 | - | TRBV3-1 | many | CASSPRTAGYGYTF | TGTGCCAGCAGCCCCCGGACAGCCGGGTATGGCTACACCTTC
TRBJ1-1 | - | TRBV20-1 | - | CSAPWRGGNTEAFF | TGCAGTGCCCCCTGGCGGGGAGGGAACACTGAAGCTTTCTTT
TRBJ2-7 | - | TRBV28 | many | CASSFLLGGFSYEQYF | TGTGCCAGCAGTTTTCTACTCGGGGGCTTCTCCTACGAGCAGTACTTC
TRBJ2-5 | TRBD2 | TRBV7-2 | many | CASSSLGAGGETQYF | TGTGCCAGCAGCTCCCTGGGAGCGGGGGGAGAGACCCAGTACTTC
TRBJ2-5 | TRBD2 | TRBV12-3/TRBV12-4 | - | CASSLGTRQETQYF | TGTGCCAGCAGCCTCGGGACTAGGCAAGAGACCCAGTACTTC
TRBJ2-7 | - | TRBV5-4 | many | CASSLVERSYEQYF | TGTGCCAGCAGCCTCGTTGAGCGTTCCTACGAGCAGTACTTC
TRBJ2-7 | TRBD2 | TRBV7-8 | many | CASSPTRGGLVEQYF | TGTGCCAGCAGCCCCACTCGGGGGGGACTGGTCGAGCAGTACTTC